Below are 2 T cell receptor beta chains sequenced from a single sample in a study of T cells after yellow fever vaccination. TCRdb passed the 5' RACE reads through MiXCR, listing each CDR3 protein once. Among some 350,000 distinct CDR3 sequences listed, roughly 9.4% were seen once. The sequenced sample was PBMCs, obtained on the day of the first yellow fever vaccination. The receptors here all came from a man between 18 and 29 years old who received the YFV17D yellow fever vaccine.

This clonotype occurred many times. The DNA for the CDR3 is TGTGCCAGCAGTGTCCGGTCCGCCGACAATGAGCAGTTCTTC. Residues: CASSVRSADNEQFF. J is TRBJ2-1 and V is TRBV6-4; D is undetermined. With 4 bases removed from V and 5 bases from J, the gap between germline ends came to 12 bases. From germline, CDR1 is MRHNA and CDR2 SNTAGT. The CDR3 is made up of 14 amino acids.

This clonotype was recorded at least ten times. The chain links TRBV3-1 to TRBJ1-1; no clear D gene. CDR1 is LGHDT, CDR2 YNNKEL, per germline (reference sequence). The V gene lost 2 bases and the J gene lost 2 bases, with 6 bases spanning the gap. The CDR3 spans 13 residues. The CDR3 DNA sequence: TGTGCCAGCAGCCAAAATGAAAACACTGAAGCTTTCTTT. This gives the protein CASSQNENTEAFF. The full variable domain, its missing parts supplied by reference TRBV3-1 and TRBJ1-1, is DTAVSQTPKYLVTQMGNDKSIKCEQNLGHDTMYWYKQDSKKFLKIMFSYNNKELIINETVPNRFSPKSPDKAHLNLHINSLELGDSAVYFCASSQNENTEAFFGQGTRLTVV.